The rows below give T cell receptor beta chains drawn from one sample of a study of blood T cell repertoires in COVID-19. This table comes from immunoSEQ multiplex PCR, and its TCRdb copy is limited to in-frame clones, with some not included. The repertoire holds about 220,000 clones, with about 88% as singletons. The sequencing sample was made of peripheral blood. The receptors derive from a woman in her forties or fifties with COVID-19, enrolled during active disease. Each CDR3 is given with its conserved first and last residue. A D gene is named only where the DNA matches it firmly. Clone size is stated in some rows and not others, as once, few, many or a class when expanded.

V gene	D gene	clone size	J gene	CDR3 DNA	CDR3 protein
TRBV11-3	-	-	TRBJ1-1	TGTGCCAGCAGCGGCGACGGGTTAGCTGAAGCTTTCTTT	CASSGDGLAEAFF
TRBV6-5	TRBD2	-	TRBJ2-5	TGTGCCAGTCTGTCTAGCGGGGTGGAGACCCAGTACTTC	CASLSSGVETQYF
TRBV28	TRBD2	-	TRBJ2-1	TGTGCCAGCAGTTGGGCTGGTCTAGCGGAAACTAATGAGCAGTTCTTC	CASSWAGLAETNEQFF
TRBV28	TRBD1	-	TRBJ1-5	TGTGCCAGCAGGGGACAGGGGTGGGGCAATCAGCCCCAGCATTTT	CASRGQGWGNQPQHF
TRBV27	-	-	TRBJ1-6	TGTGCCAGCAGCGCTAATAGGGGGGGGAGCTCCTATAATTCACCCCTCCACTTT	CASSANRGGSSYNSPLHF
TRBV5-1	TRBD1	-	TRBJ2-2	TGCGCCAGCAGCTCCAGGGGGCTCAACACCGGGGAGCTGTTTTTT	CASSSRGLNTGELFF
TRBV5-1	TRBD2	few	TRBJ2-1	TGCGCCAGCAGCGTTAGCGGGGGGGCGGGGAATGAGCAGTTCTTC	CASSVSGGAGNEQFF
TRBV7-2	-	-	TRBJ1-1	TGTGCCAGCAGCTTAAGGACTGAGGACACTGAAGCTTTCTTT	CASSLRTEDTEAFF
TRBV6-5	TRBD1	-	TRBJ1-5	TGTGCCAGCAGTAGGACAGGTAGCAATCAGCCCCAGCATTTT	CASSRTGSNQPQHF
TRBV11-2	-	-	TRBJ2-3	TGTGCCAGCAGCTTATGGGTGGGGGGGCCATCAGATACGCAGTATTTT	CASSLWVGGPSDTQYF
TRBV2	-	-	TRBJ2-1	TGTGCCAGCACCGAACTAACCCGCCGAAGGTACAATGAGCAGTTCTTC	CASTELTRRRYNEQFF
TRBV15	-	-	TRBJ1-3	TGTGCCACCAGCAGAGATGGGGGAGGTGGAAACACCATATATTTT	CATSRDGGGGNTIYF
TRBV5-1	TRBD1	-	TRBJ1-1	TGCGCCAGCAGCGGGGACAGGGTCGGGGCTGAAGCTTTCTTT	CASSGDRVGAEAFF
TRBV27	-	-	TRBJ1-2	TGTGCCAGCAGTCTAATACAGGGACGTGGCTACACCTTC	CASSLIQGRGYTF
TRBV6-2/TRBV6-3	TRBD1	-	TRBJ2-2	TGTGCCAGCAGTTCCACGGAGGGGACAGGGCCTACCGGGGAGCTGTTTTTT	CASSSTEGTGPTGELFF
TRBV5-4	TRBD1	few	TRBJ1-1	TGTGCCAGCACCCCAGGGGGTACGGTTGGGGGGAACACTGAAGCTTTCTTT	CASTPGGTVGGNTEAFF
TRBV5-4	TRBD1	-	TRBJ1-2	TGTGCCAGTCAGGGGGACTATGGCTACACCTTC	CASQGDYGYTF
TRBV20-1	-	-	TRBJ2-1	TGCAGTGCTAGTCCGGGGGACTCCTTCAATGAGCAGTTCTTC	CSASPGDSFNEQFF
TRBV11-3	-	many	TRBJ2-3	TGTGCCAGCAGCACCGATCTAGGATGGTCGCAGTATTTT	CASSTDLGWSQYF
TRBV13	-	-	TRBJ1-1	TGTGCCAGCAGCCAAAATATGGCGGCTGAAGCTTTCTTT	CASSQNMAAEAFF
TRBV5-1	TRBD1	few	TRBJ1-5	TGCGCCAGCAGCTTCACAGGGGAAATCAATCAGCCCCAGCATTTT	CASSFTGEINQPQHF
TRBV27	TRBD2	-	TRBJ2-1	TGTGCCAGCAGTTTATTAGGGACTAGCGGGCCCAACAATGAGCAGTTCTTC	CASSLLGTSGPNNEQFF
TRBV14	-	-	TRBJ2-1	TGTGCCAGCAGCCAAGGTGGTCCTAGCTCCTACAATGAGCAGTTCTTC	CASSQGGPSSYNEQFF
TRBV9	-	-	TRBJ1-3	TGTGCCAGCAGCGTATTTGGGGCCTCTGGAAACACCATATATTTT	CASSVFGASGNTIYF
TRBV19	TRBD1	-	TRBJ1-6	TGTGCCAGCAGGACAGGTTATAATTCACCCCTCCACTTT	CASRTGYNSPLHF
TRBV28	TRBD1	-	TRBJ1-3	TGTGCCAGCAGACCGGGACAGGGCAACACCATATATTTT	CASRPGQGNTIYF
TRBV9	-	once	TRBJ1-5	TGTGCCAGCAGCGTAGCCGGGGTCGGACAGCCCCAGCATTTT	CASSVAGVGQPQHF
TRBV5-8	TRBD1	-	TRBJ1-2	TGTGCCAGCAGCCTCCGACAGGGGGCTGGCTACACCTTC	CASSLRQGAGYTF
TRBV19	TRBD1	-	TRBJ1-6	TGTGCCAGTAGCGAGTGGACAGGCAGGGGATCACCCCTCCACTTT	CASSEWTGRGSPLHF
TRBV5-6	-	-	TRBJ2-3	TGTGCCAGCAGCTTTATTTCCACAGATACGCAGTATTTT	CASSFISTDTQYF
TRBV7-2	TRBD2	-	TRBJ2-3	TGTGCCAGCAGCTCCGGAGCGGGGGGGTGGGATACGCAGTATTTT	CASSSGAGGWDTQYF
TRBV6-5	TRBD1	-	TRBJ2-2	TGTGCCAGCAGTTTACAGGGGGCCTTCAGCACCGGGGAGCTGTTTTTT	CASSLQGAFSTGELFF
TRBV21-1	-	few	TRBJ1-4	TGTGCCAGCAGCCGAGGGACAGGGGAAAATGAAAAACTGTTTTTT	CASSRGTGENEKLFF
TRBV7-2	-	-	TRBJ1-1	TGTGCCAGCAGCTCCCAGGGTACTGAAGCTTTCTTT	CASSSQGTEAFF
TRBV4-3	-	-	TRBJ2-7	TGCGCCAGCAGCCAAGCCCCCCAGGGGTCCTACGAGCAGTACTTC	CASSQAPQGSYEQYF
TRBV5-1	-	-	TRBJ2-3	TGCGCCAGCAGCTTGCAAGGGGGTGGAGATACGCAGTATTTT	CASSLQGGGDTQYF
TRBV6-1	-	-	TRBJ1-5	TGTGCCAGCAGCGATCTACAGGCTTATCAGCCCCAGCATTTT	CASSDLQAYQPQHF
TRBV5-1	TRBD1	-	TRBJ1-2	TGCGCCAGCAGCTTGGAGGGACAGATCTACACCTTC	CASSLEGQIYTF
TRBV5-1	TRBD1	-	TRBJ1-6	TGCGCCAGCACACTGGGGGACAGGGGGACCTATAATTCACCCCTCCACTTT	CASTLGDRGTYNSPLHF
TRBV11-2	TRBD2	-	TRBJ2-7	TGTGCCAGCAGCCGATTAGCGGGGGCCAACTCCTACGAGCAGTACTTC	CASSRLAGANSYEQYF
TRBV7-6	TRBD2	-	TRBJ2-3	TGTGCCAGCAGCTTAGCAGTGTACAGGCGGGGGGCCGTAGATACGCAGTATTTT	CASSLAVYRRGAVDTQYF
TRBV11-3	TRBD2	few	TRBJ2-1	TGTGCCAGCAGCTTGGACAGCGGGGGGAGCAATGAGCAGTTCTTC	CASSLDSGGSNEQFF
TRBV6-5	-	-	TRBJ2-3	TGTGCCAGCACATCCCAGGGCACAGATACGCAGTATTTT	CASTSQGTDTQYF
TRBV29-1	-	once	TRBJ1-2	TGCAGCGTAAGGAGTGGGGCAGGAGACTATGGCTACACCTTC	CSVRSGAGDYGYTF
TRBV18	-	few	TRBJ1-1	TGTGCCAGCTCCTCGGGGATGAACACTGAAGCTTTCTTT	CASSSGMNTEAFF